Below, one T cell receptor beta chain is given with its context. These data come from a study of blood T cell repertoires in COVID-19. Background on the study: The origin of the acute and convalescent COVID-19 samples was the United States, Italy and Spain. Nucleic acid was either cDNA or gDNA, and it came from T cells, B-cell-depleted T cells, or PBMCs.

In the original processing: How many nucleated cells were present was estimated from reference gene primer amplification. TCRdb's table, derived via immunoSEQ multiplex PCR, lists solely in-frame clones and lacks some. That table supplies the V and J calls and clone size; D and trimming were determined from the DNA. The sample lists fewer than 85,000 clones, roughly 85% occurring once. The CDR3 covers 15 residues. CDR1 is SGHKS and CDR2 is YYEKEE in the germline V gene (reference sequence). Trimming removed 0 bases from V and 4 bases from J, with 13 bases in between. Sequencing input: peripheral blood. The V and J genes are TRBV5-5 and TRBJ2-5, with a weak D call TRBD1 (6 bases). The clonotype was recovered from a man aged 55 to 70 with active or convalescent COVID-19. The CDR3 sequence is CASSLDGQKGETQYF. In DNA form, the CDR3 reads TGTGCCAGCAGCTTGGATGGACAGAAAGGAGAGACCCAGTACTTC.